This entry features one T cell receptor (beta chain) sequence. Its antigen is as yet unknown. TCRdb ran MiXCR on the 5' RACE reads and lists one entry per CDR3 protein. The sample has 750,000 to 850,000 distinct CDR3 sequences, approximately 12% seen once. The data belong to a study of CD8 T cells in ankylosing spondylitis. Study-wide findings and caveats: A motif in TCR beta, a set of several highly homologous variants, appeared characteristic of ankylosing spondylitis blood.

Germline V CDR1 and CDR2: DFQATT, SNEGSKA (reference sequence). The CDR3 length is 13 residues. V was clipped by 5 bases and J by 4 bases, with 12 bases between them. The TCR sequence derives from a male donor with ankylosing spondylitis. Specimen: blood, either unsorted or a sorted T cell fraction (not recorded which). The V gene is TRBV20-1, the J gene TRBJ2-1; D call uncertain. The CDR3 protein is CSAVWASYNEQFF. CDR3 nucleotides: TGCAGTGCTGTCTGGGCCTCGTACAATGAGCAGTTCTTC.